Here is one T cell receptor (beta chain) with its context. In its sample, this clonotype was seen once. Its cognate antigen has yet to be identified. One base away there is no much larger clone; base qualities are not given. One read alone makes for weak evidence. High-throughput TCR beta sequencing profiled peripheral blood CD8+ and CD4+ T cells from healthy donors, Susac syndrome patients and multiple sclerosis patients. Treatment-naive patients with stable or active relapsing-remitting disease fulfilling revised McDonald criteria were used as multiple sclerosis controls. Bulk CD8+ and CD4+ T cells were purified by magnetic negative isolation, whereas CD8+ TEMRA cells were enriched by FACS. Blood was drawn into EDTA tubes, processed within 24 hours, and PBMCs were isolated by density gradient centrifugation. PBMCs intended for TCR sequencing were frozen in liquid nitrogen and were later thawed in a 37 degrees C water bath. Purity of sorted or isolated CD4+, CD8+ and CD8+ TEMRA cells was at least 90%.

The entry originates in a study of CD8 T cells in Susac syndrome (dated by TCRdb to the late 2010s). Background on the whole study: The study used repertoire sequencing to test whether antigen drove CD8+ T cell activation and differentiation in Susac syndrome. The study compared CD8+ T cell repertoire clonality among eleven to twelve healthy donors, roughly 14 Susac syndrome patients and about 16 multiple sclerosis patients. The study at large found these results: The number of individuals in the TCR sequencing and HLA analysis was recognized as being relatively small.

RNA was extracted using the RNeasy kit, and roughly 0.45 to 1 ug of the RNA was reverse transcribed with random hexamers. The immunoSEQ multiplex PCR assay, which covers 54 Vbeta and 13 Jbeta segments, was used to amplify TCR beta CDR3 regions. To correct PCR amplification bias, a synthetic template baseline was used for both primer optimization and computational correction. In the paper's pipeline: Only productive sequences were kept, with reads annotated to V, D and J genes according to IMGT and analyzed in immunoSEQ Analyzer. To calculate clonality, Shannon entropy was normalized by log2 of the number of productive unique sequences and then subtracted from one. Public and private clones were assessed among the 100 most prevalent clones of each patient and control. Clones were defined as Susac-specific if absent from the healthy and MS cohorts, from more than 900 published viral clones and from other ImmuneACCESS disease sequences. TCRdb reanalyzed the raw reads on its own, using fastp at Q25 for trimming and MiXCR for clone calling, and kept in-frame beta chains. Rows with one shared CDR3 protein collapse into an entry with the most common genes and DNA. The V and J calls and clone size are TCRdb's, not the authors'. This sample is represented by about 180,000 distinct CDR3 sequences; about 95% of them were singletons. Roughly 0.16% of the sample rests with the top ten.

The source material was CD8+ T cells from PBMCs. The TCR sequence derives from a human donor with multiple sclerosis.

The DNA is as follows: TGTGCCAGCAGTTTCGGCGGTCGGATCCAGCCCCAGCATTTT. This gives the protein CASSFGGRIQPQHF. The V and J segments used are TRBV12-3 or TRBV12-4 and TRBJ1-5, with no reliable assignment of the D segment. V is cut by 3 bases and J by 7 bases, and the space between the germline ends is 13 bases. The CDR3 covers 14 residues, taking in both the cysteine and the phenylalanine. Left in the record is the CDR3 DNA by itself, 42 bases read in frame from the first base.